This TCR beta chain appears in the sequencing data of a study of blood T cells in healthy people across ages. Overall study findings and caveats: Changes in expanded clonotypes were possibly confounded, as the CMV status of donors was unknown. Diversity figures derived from one million T cells were judged to underestimate the true value.

This clonotype turned up a few times. What it recognizes is unknown. The CDR3 sequence is 18 residues long. Germline CDR1 LGHNA, CDR2 YNFKEQ. Losses at the gene ends were 0 bases for V and 1 base for J; bases not matched to a gene: 4. Through a sample-barcoded 5' primer and a J-beta primer mix, a second PCR was run for 7 to 11 cycles. Using its own MiXCR run on the 5' RACE reads, TCRdb lists one record per CDR3 protein. Of 500,000 to 700,000 distinct CDR3 sequences listed, under 30% are singletons. Researchers collected about 9.7 milliliters of peripheral blood from every single donor. The rearrangement uses TRBV4-2 and TRBJ2-3, with 13 bases that match TRBD2. Sequenced: blood. The clonotype was recovered from a woman at least 80 years old in good health. Written as DNA, the CDR3 is TGTGCCAGCAGCCAAGACGGACTAGCGGGGGCCCGCACAGATACGCAGTATTTT. It translates to CASSQDGLAGARTDTQYF.